This TCR beta chain derives from a study of T cells in localized non-small cell lung cancer (dated by TCRdb to the early 2020s). Regarding the study in general: Comparing tumors with uninvolved tumor-adjacent lungs, the study looked at the T cell repertoires of roughly 250 patients with early-stage NSCLC. The cohort was made up of hundreds of treatment-naive NSCLC patients whose localized lung tumors had been resected. A mean age of around 66 years was recorded for the NSCLC patients, of whom 129 were male and 90 to 110 were female. Results and caveats for the whole study, not just this receptor: Because of the exploratory design, TCR variables were selected using unadjusted p-values without false-discovery rate correction. The highest T cell clonality was observed in uninvolved tumor-adjacent lung, where clonality exceeded that of tumor, suggesting that antigenic responses were more focused in uninvolved tumor-adjacent lung. Multi-region tumor sequencing was not performed, so intratumor heterogeneity could not be excluded. A median of around 57 of the top 100 tumor clones turned up in the paired uninvolved adjacent lung, and 25 to 30 of those clones also ranked among the top 100 of that same adjacent lung. Longer overall survival was associated with higher blood T cell density, whereas shorter survival was associated with higher adjacent-lung clonality.

CDR1 and CDR2 are drawn from the germline V gene: WSHSY, SAAADI. Taken from cysteine to phenylalanine, the CDR3 has 16 residues. The kept DNA is CDR3 alone, 48 bases in frame from the first base. At diagnosis, peripheral blood, uninvolved tumor-adjacent lung and tumor were collected and were preserved as a mix of fresh-frozen and FFPE material. For TCR repertoire profiling, blood samples were analyzed as peripheral blood mononuclear cells. Comment on this clone: What this receptor recognizes is not known. The junction does not match germline at one end; this may be a read error.

The immunoSEQ Assay was used to sequence TCR beta CDR3 regions from DNA. In the source study's methods: To compute T cell density, TCR beta template counts were normalized to usable DNA, which was estimated by amplifying housekeeping genes. Richness was estimated using the preseqR package, with extrapolation to 400,000 templates for PBMC samples and to 120,000 templates for tissue samples. Clonality was taken to be one minus Pielou's evenness. Differential abundance testing on productive amino-acid clonotypes, with a minimum total count of 5 and an alpha of 0.1, was used to identify tissue-enriched TCRs. The Jaccard Index and the Morisita Overlap Index were used to measure how much the repertoires overlapped between compartments. GLIPH grouped TCR beta CDR3s together with public tetramer-defined viral CDR3s, and a viral motif had to include at least three viral sequences and show V-gene enrichment. The table was pulled from immuneACCESS by TCRdb, which kept in-frame rearrangements only. Such tables lose some clones; where checked, under half of the loss comes from unresolved V genes, and the rest has no known cause. V and J calls and clone size are as listed in that table; D and trimming were resolved from the DNA. This sample comprises 15,000 to 20,000 clones, 80% to 90% of them detected only once. The ten largest clones take up 3.7% of the sample.

Material: peripheral blood, obtained before any cancer treatment. This TCR derives from a male donor at least 60 years old with stage II squamous cell lung carcinoma. The rearranged segments are TRBV10-2 and TRBJ1-4; a stretch of 10 junction bases matches TRBD1. For the CDR3, the sequence is CASSPRDRGNREKLFF. DNA sequence: TGCGCCAGCAGCCCGAGGGACAGGGGAAATCGAGAAAAGCTGTTTTTT.